A selection of T cell receptor beta chains follows, all from one sample in a study of Graves' ophthalmopathy and Graves' hyperthyroidism. TCRdb reanalysed the multiplex PCR reads using MiXCR and keeps one entry per CDR3 protein. Here the sample spans approximately 640,000 distinct CDR3 sequences, about two fifths being singletons. The source material was peripheral blood. The receptors come from an adult man with Graves' ophthalmopathy. Each CDR3 is given with its conserved first and last residue. Each record gives: J gene, V gene, clone size, D gene, CDR3 protein, CDR3 DNA. D genes are given only for firm matches. Size is omitted from some rows. Given values are once, few, many or a class for expanded clones.

TRBJ2-7	TRBV2	NA	TRBD1	CASSDGQVSYEQYF	TGTGCCAGCAGCGACGGACAGGTCTCCTACGAGCAGTACTTC
TRBJ1-6	TRBV20-1	many	NA	CSAYGTYNSPLHF	TGCAGTGCTTACGGGACCTATAATTCACCCCTCCACTTT
TRBJ1-5	TRBV6-2/TRBV6-3	few	NA	CASTMRTDGNQPQHF	TGTGCCAGCACCATGAGGACCGACGGCAATCAGCCCCAGCATTTT
TRBJ2-5	TRBV24-1	many	TRBD1	CATGTFWTGDQETQYF	TGTGCCACCGGGACGTTTTGGACAGGGGACCAAGAGACCCAGTACTTC
TRBJ2-7	TRBV9	many	NA	CASSDQDSYEQYF	TGTGCCAGCAGCGACCAGGACAGCTACGAGCAGTACTTC
TRBJ2-7	TRBV12-3/TRBV12-4	few	NA	CASSLGGGSPYEQYF	TGTGCCAGCAGTTTGGGAGGGGGGAGCCCCTACGAGCAGTACTTC
TRBJ2-2	TRBV20-1	NA	TRBD1	CSARTGGQQTGELFF	TGCAGTGCTCGGACAGGCGGGCAGCAGACCGGGGAGCTGTTTTTT
TRBJ1-1	TRBV9	few	TRBD1	CASSAYFGTGWTEAFF	TGTGCCAGCAGCGCCTATTTTGGGACAGGGTGGACTGAAGCTTTCTTT
TRBJ1-1	TRBV29-1	NA	NA	CSVEQQVRETEAFF	TGCAGCGTTGAACAGCAGGTGCGCGAAACTGAAGCTTTCTTT
TRBJ1-4	TRBV5-1	NA	NA	CASSLGQDSNEKLFF	TGCGCCAGCAGCTTGGGACAGGATTCTAATGAAAAACTGTTTTTT
TRBJ2-7	TRBV19	NA	TRBD1	CASSSLDRGIPLEQYF	TGTGCCAGTAGTTCACTGGACAGGGGGATACCCTTGGAGCAGTACTTC
TRBJ1-3	TRBV7-9	many	NA	CASSPLRSGNTIYF	TGTGCCAGCAGCCCCCTTAGGTCTGGAAACACCATATATTTT
TRBJ1-1	TRBV2	many	NA	CASSVFNQGAFF	TGTGCCAGCAGTGTTTTTAACCAAGGAGCTTTCTTT
TRBJ1-6	TRBV6-5	many	NA	CASSYTGYGSPLHF	TGTGCCAGCAGTTACACAGGGTACGGTTCACCCCTCCACTTT
TRBJ2-6	TRBV5-4	many	NA	CASSFTGSGANVLTF	TGTGCCAGCAGCTTTACAGGTTCTGGGGCCAACGTCCTGACTTTC
TRBJ2-2	TRBV6-5	many	NA	CASSYARTGELFF	TGTGCCAGCAGTTATGCTAGGACCGGGGAGCTGTTTTTT
TRBJ2-7	TRBV15	NA	NA	CATSSLVGGVSYEQYF	TGTGCCACCAGCAGTCTGGTGGGGGGAGTCTCATACGAGCAGTACTTC
TRBJ1-2	TRBV2	many	TRBD1	CATGTGTYGYTF	TGTGCTACCGGGACAGGGACCTATGGCTACACCTTC